This T cell receptor (beta chain) was retrieved from a study of response to subunit inactivated influenza vaccine. The study's findings and limits: Every seasonal influenza vaccination brings in few new T cells, the authors suggested.

This CDR3 is 12 amino acids long. Germline CDR1 SEHNR, CDR2 FQNEAQ (reference sequence). The V end lost 5 bases, the J end lost 10 bases, and 13 bases lay between the germline ends. A few counts support this clonotype. Its antigen is still unknown. TCRdb processed the RT-PCR reads anew with MiXCR; each CDR3 protein has one entry. The profile covers over 650,000 distinct CDR3 sequences, with roughly 18% appearing a single time and around 9.9% taken by the ten largest. This sample comprised PBMCs from blood, obtained roughly 5 days after vaccination. The chain combines TRBV7-9 with TRBJ2-3, with D tentatively TRBD2 (6 bases). The sequence derives from a man aged 50-60 years who received an inactivated influenza vaccine. The CDR3 region is CASSQDSGSQYF. CDR3 bases: TGTGCCAGCAGCCAGGATAGCGGATCGCAGTATTTT. Full variable domain (outside the CDR3, taken from reference TRBV7-9 and TRBJ2-3): DTGVSQNPRHKITKRGQNVTFRCDPISEHNRLYWYRQTLGQGPEFLTYFQNEAQLEKSRLLSDRFSAERPKGSFSTLEIQRTEQGDSAMYLCASSQDSGSQYFGPGTRLTVL.